The T cell receptor beta chain under discussion was sequenced for a study of tumor and adjacent non-tumor tissue in lung cancer. Background on the study: There were 11 to 12 adenocarcinoma, 2 squamous cell carcinoma and 1 small cell lung cancer cases. On average, productive TCRbeta reads reached about 4.2 million per sample. Study-wide results and limits: Higher tumor TCR diversity was associated with shorter survival.

A modified ARM-PCR protocol with three rounds of nested PCR amplified TCRbeta. TCRdb reanalysed the multiplex PCR reads using MiXCR and keeps one entry per CDR3 protein. There are 90,000 to 100,000 distinct CDR3 sequences in the sample; approximately 80% occur only once, and about 30% lies in the top ten. The CDR3 contains 12 residues. CDR1 and CDR2 (germline): SEHNR, FQNEAQ (reference sequence). The V end was cut by 1 base, the J end by 6 bases, with 7 bases between. Notes on this clonotype: Its antigen is not known.

No cell sorting was done before RNA was extracted from the tissue. The normal lung tissue was taken more than 3 cm from the tumor edge. This receptor was taken from a man aged 60 to 69 with small cell lung cancer. This chain connects TRBV7-9 to TRBJ2-7; the D is unclear. Sequenced input: distant non-tumor lung tissue. The CDR3 region is CASSLEGCEQYF. The CDR3 DNA reads as TGTGCCAGCAGCTTAGAGGGATGCGAGCAGTACTTC.